The next 2 T cell receptor beta chains were all read from a single sample in a study of shared clonotypes between healthy human individuals. Sequencing used immunoSEQ multiplex PCR; TCRdb keeps in-frame clones, though not all of them. The repertoire consists of 2 million to 2.5 million clones, with approximately 94% occurring once and the leading ten covering about 0.38%. The specimen sequenced was naive CD4+ T cells from PBMCs. Sample subset: CD45RA+ positively selected. The origin of the receptors is a man younger than 35 in good health. Some clones in this sample may be carry-over from other donors' samples.

This clone has a single count. The chain links TRBV5-4 to TRBJ2-1; 10 bases fit TRBD2. The V gene's germline CDR1 is SGHNT and CDR2 YYREEE (reference sequence). This CDR3 is 16 amino acids long. The trim removed 3 bases at V and 4 bases at J, leaving 7 bases unmatched. The CDR3 DNA is TGTGCCAGCAGCTCAGAACCTAGCGGGAGTTACAATGAGCAGTTCTTC. The encoded protein is CASSSEPSGSYNEQFF.

This clone was recorded once. Other DNA sequences within the sample encode an identical CDR3. The V and J genes are TRBV20-1 and TRBJ2-1, with no clear D. The germline V and J ends were trimmed by 0 bases and 7 bases, with 4 bases remaining between them. The length of the CDR3 is 11 residues. Germline-derived CDR1 and CDR2 are DFQATT and SNEGSKA (reference sequence). The DNA for the CDR3 is TGCAGTGCTAGAGATGAGAATGAGCAGTTCTTC. Translating gives CSARDENEQFF.